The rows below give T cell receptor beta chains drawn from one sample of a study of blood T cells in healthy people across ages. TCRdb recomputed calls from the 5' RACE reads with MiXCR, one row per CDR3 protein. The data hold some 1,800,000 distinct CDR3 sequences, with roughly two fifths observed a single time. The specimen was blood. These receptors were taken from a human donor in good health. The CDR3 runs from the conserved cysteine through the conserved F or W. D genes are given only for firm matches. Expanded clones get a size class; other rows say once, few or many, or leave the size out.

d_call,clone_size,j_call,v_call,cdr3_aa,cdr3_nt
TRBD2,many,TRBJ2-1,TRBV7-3,CASSYIAGYNEQFF,TGTGCCAGCAGCTATATAGCGGGGTACAATGAGCAGTTCTTC
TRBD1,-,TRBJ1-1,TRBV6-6,CAGRYNRGNTEAFF,TGTGCCGGCAGATATAACAGGGGTAACACTGAAGCTTTCTTT
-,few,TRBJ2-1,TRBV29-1,CSVLVTVNEQFF,TGCAGCGTACTAGTAACCGTCAATGAGCAGTTCTTC
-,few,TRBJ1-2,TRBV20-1,CSAGGLTNYGYTF,TGCAGTGCCGGAGGGCTCACTAACTATGGCTACACCTTC
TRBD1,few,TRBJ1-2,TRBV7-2,CASSLNPGQNTRLGYTF,TGTGCCAGCAGCCTAAACCCGGGACAGAATACTCGTCTGGGCTACACCTTC
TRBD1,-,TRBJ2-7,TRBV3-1,CASSHLPGQSSYEQYF,TGTGCCAGCAGCCATCTCCCGGGACAGAGCTCCTACGAGCAGTACTTC
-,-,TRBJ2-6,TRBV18,CASSPFANSGANVLTF,TGTGCCAGCTCACCATTCGCGAACTCTGGGGCCAACGTCCTGACTTTC
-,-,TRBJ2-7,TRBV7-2,CASSLASGRGEQYF,TGTGCCAGCAGCTTAGCGTCTGGCAGGGGCGAGCAGTACTTC
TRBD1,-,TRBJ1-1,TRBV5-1,CASSPTGGILMNTEAFF,TGCGCCAGCAGCCCGACAGGGGGGATACTCATGAACACTGAAGCTTTCTTT
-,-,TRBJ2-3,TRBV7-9,CASSLRLGTADTQYF,TGTGCCAGCAGCTTACGGTTGGGGACGGCTGATACGCAGTATTTT
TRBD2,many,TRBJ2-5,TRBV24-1,CATSDLLAGVETQYF,TGTGCCACCAGTGATCTACTAGCGGGGGTAGAGACCCAGTACTTC
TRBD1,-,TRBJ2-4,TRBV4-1,CASSQGGRGGLAKNIQYF,TGCGCCAGCAGCCAAGGCGGAAGAGGGGGCTTAGCCAAAAACATTCAGTACTTC
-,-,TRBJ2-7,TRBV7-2,CASSLVSAVYEQYF,TGTGCCAGCAGCTTAGTGAGCGCGGTCTACGAGCAGTACTTC
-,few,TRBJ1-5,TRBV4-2,CASSQVRYGHQEIGNQPQHF,TGTGCCAGCAGCCAAGTTCGATACGGACACCAAGAAATTGGCAATCAGCCCCAGCATTTT
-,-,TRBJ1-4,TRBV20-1,CSAHLIGGDEKLFF,TGCAGTGCCCATTTAATAGGGGGGGATGAAAAACTGTTTTTT
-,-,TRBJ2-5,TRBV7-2,CASSVRRDHLAQETQYF,TGTGCCAGCAGCGTCCGGAGAGACCATTTGGCTCAAGAGACCCAGTACTTC
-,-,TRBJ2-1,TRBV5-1,CVSMDDSSYNEQFF,TGCGTCAGCATGGACGACAGCTCCTACAATGAGCAGTTCTTC
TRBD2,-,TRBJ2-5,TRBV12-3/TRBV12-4,CASSPPLAGGRSETQYF,TGTGCCAGCAGTCCCCCTCTAGCGGGGGGGCGTTCAGAGACCCAGTACTTC